The source of this T cell receptor beta chain is a study of T cell clusters in autoimmune cytopenias. Overall study findings and caveats: No experiment has yet validated the function of the T cell clusters defined in silico. TRB repertoire shifts in secondary cytopenia and chronic lymphocytic leukemia mostly reflected lymphoma, not autoimmunity.

Details on this clonotype: Its antigen is as yet unknown.

Each sample's input was 200 to 250 ng genomic DNA, roughly 40,000 genome equivalents. CDR1 and CDR2 from the germline V gene are KGHSH and LQKENI. CDR3 length equals 16 residues. One tube held mixed TRB-A and TRB-B primer pools for touch-down PCR. From its re-call of the multiplex PCR reads, TCRdb lists each CDR3 protein once, without DNA. The sample totals around 1,900 distinct CDR3 sequences. Sequencing was done on a sample of peripheral blood. This chain joins TRBV18 and TRBJ2-7; TCRdb's assignment of TRBD1 cannot be checked, as there is no DNA. This clonotype was sampled from a human donor with an autoimmune cytopenia or autoimmune hepatitis (not recorded which). The CDR3 protein is CASSPLSPGRGYEQYF.